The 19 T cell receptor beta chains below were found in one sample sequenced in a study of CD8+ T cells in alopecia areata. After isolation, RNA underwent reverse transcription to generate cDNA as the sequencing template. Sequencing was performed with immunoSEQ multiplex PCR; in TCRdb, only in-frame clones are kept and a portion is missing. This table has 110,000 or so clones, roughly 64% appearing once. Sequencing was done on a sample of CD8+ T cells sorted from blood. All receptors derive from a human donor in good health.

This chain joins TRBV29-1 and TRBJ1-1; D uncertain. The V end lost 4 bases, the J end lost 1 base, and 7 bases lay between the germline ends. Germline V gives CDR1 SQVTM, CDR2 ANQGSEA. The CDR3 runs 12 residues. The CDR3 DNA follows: TGCAGCGTTGTCTGGGAGAACACTGAAGCTTTCTTT. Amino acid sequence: CSVVWENTEAFF.

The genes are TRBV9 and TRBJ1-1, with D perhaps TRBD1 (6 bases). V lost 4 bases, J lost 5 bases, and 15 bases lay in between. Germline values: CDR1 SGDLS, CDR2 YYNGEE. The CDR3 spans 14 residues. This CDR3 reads CASSLTGIGTEAFF. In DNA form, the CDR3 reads TGTGCCAGCAGCCTTACAGGGATCGGAACTGAAGCTTTCTTT.

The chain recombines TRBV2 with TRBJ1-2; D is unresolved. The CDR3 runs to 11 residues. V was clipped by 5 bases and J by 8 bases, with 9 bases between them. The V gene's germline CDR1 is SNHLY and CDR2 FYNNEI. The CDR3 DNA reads TGTGCCAGCAGTCCGGGTGGGGGCTACACCTTC. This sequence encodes CASSPGGGYTF.

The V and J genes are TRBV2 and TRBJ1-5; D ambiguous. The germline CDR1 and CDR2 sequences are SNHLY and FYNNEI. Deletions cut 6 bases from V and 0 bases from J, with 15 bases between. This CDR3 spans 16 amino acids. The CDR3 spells CASSGPGSYSNQPQHF. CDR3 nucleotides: TGTGCCAGCAGCGGTCCGGGATCATATAGCAATCAGCCCCAGCATTTT.

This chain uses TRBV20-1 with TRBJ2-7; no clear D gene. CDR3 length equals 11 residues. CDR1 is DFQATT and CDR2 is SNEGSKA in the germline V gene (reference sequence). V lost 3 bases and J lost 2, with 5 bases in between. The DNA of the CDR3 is TGCAGTGCTAGCCCCGCCTACGAGCAGTACTTC. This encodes CSASPAYEQYF.

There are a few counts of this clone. The CDR3 region is CASSPMEGYGYTF. The CDR3 DNA reads TGCGCCAGCAGCCCAATGGAAGGGTACGGCTACACCTTC. The rearrangement links TRBV4-3 to TRBJ1-2; D unresolved. Trimming removed 4 bases at V and 8 bases at J, with 14 bases between. CDR3 length equals 13 residues. Germline CDR1 LGHNA, CDR2 YSLEER.

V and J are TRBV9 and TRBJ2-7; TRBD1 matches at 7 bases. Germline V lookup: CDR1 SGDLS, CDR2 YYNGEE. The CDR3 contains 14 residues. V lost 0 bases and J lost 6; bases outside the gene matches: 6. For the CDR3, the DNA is TGTGCCAGCAGCGTAGGAGGGGGCAAAGGCGAGCAGTACTTC. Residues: CASSVGGGKGEQYF. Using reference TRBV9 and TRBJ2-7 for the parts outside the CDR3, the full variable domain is DSGVTQTPKHLITATGQRVTLRCSPRSGDLSVYWYQQSLDQGLQFLIQYYNGEERAKGNILERFSAQQFPDLHSELNLSSLELGDSALYFCASSVGGGKGEQYFGPGTRLTVT.

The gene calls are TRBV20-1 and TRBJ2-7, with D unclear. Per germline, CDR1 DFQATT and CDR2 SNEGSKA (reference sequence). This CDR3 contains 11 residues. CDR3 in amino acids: CSSGYPYEQYF. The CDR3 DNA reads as TGCAGCTCAGGTTACCCCTACGAGCAGTACTTC.

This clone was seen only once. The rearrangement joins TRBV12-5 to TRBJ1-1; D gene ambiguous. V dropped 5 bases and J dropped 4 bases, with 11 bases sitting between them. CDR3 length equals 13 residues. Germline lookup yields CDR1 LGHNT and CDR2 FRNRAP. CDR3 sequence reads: CASGQDMSTEAFF. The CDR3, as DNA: TGTGCTAGTGGTCAAGACATGAGCACTGAAGCTTTCTTT.

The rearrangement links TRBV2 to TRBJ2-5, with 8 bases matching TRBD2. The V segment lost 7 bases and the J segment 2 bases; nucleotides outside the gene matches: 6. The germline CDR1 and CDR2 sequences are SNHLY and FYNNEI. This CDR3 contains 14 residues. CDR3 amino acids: CASNTGGAQETQYF. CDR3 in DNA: TGTGCCAGCAACACGGGAGGGGCTCAAGAGACCCAGTACTTC.

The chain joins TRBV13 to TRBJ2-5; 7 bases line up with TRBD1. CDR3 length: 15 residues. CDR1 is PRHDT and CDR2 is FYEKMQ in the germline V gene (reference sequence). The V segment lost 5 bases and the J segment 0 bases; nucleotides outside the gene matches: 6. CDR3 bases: TGTGCCAGCAGCGGGGTAGGACAGGACCAAGAGACCCAGTACTTC. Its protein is CASSGVGQDQETQYF.

This CDR3 is CSVVGTGASLTYEQYF. The DNA of the CDR3 is TGCAGCGTGGTCGGGACAGGCGCATCCCTAACCTACGAGCAGTACTTC. The chain has TRBV29-1 and TRBJ2-7; the match to TRBD1 covers 8 bases. The CDR3 loop spans 16 amino acids. V lost 6 bases, J lost 2 bases, and 15 bases stayed unmatched. Germline CDR1 is SQVTM and CDR2 is ANQGSEA.

The CDR3 protein is CASSVTGGSYNEQFF. As DNA, the CDR3 is TGTGCCAGCAGTGTGACAGGGGGCTCCTACAATGAGCAGTTCTTC. The chain joins TRBV27 to TRBJ2-1, with 9 positions matching TRBD1. Germline CDR1 and CDR2: MNHEY and SMNVEV (reference sequence). This CDR3 region has 15 residues. V shed 5 bases and J 0 bases; nucleotides not matched to a gene: 2.

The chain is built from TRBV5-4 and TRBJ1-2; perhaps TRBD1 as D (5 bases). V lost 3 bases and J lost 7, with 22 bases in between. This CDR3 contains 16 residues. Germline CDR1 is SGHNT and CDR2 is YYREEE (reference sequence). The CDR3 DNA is TGTGCCAGCAGCTACCCCCGGGACCAACACGGCAGTGGCTACACCTTC. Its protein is CASSYPRDQHGSGYTF.

The CDR3 DNA reads TGTGCCAGTAGTATAGATGTGGGTCTATACAATGAGCAGTTCTTC. This sequence encodes CASSIDVGLYNEQFF. The V gene is TRBV19, the J gene TRBJ2-1; D call uncertain. Germline CDR1 reads LNHDA; CDR2 reads SQIVND (reference sequence). The V gene lost 0 bases and the J gene lost 4 bases, with 10 bases spanning the gap. The CDR3 contains 15 residues. The full variable domain, its missing parts supplied by reference TRBV19 and TRBJ2-1, is DGGITQSPKYLFRKEGQNVTLSCEQNLNHDAMYWYRQDPGQGLRLIYYSQIVNDFQKGDIAEGYSVSREKKESFPLTVTSAQKNPTAFYLCASSIDVGLYNEQFFGPGTRLTVL.

DNA of the CDR3: TGCAGCGTTGCGGACCCGGAGTTCTCAGTGTATGGCTACACCTTC. Its protein product is CSVADPEFSVYGYTF. This rearrangement joins TRBV29-1 to TRBJ1-2; D is unresolved. In germline, CDR1 is SQVTM, CDR2 ANQGSEA. Trimming pared 4 bases from V and 5 bases from J, leaving 20 bases between. The CDR3 spans 15 residues. Variable domain in full (rest from reference TRBV29-1 and TRBJ1-2): SAVISQKPSRDICQRGTSLTIQCQVDSQVTMMFWYRQQPGQSLTLIATANQGSEATYESGFVIDKFPISRPNLTFSTLTVSNMSPEDSSIYLCSVADPEFSVYGYTFGSGTRLTVV.

The CDR3, as DNA: TGCGCCAGCAGCCAAGCCCTTTCAGATACGCAGTATTTT. Its translation is CASSQALSDTQYF. V gene TRBV4-1 combines with J gene TRBJ2-3, with D unresolved. Germline V CDR1 and CDR2: MGHRA, YSYEKL. V was pared by 1 base and J by 4 bases, with 6 bases between. This CDR3 contains 13 residues.

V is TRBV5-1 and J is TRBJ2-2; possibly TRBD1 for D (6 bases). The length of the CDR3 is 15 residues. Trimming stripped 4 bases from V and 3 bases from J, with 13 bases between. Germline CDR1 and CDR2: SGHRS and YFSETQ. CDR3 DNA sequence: TGCGCCAGCAGCCTCGGGACACCGGACACCGGGGAGCTGTTTTTT. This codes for CASSLGTPDTGELFF.

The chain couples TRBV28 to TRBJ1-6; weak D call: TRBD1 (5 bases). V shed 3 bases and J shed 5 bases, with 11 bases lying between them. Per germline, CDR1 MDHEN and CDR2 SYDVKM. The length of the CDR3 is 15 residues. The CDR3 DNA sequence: TGTGCCAGCAGTTTTCCTGGGGGTGATAATTCACCCCTCCACTTT. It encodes CASSFPGGDNSPLHF.